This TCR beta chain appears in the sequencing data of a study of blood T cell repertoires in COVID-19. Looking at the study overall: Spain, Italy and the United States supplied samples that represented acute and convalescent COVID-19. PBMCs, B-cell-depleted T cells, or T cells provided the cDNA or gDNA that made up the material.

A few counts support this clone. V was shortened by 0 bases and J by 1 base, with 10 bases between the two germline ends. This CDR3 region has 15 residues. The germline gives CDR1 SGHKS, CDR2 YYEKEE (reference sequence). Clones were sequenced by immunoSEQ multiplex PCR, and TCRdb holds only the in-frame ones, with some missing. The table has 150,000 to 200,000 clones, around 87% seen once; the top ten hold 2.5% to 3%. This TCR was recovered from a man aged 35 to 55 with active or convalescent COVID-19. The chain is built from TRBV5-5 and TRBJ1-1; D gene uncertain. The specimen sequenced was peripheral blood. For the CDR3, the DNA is TGTGCCAGCAGCTTGGCCCCCGTGGCGAACACTGAAGCTTTCTTT. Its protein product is CASSLAPVANTEAFF.